These T cell receptor beta chains were read from a single sample in a study of metastatic and nonmetastatic thyroid tumors. TCRdb re-called the PCR reads via MiXCR. The table shows around 38,000 clones, with 28% occurring only once. Source material: blood. The receptors stem from a male donor with papillary thyroid cancer or a benign thyroid nodule (not recorded which). Some clones in this sample may be carry-over from other donors' samples. CDR3s include the opening cysteine and the closing phenylalanine or tryptophan. D genes are given only for firm matches. Expanded clones are given a class, and other clones once, few, many or no size at all.

TRBV28	NA	NA	TRBJ1-2	CASTPYGDMELCYTF	TGTGCCAGCACCCCATACGGGGACATGGAATTGTGCTACACCTTC
TRBV11-3	NA	many	TRBJ2-1	CASSLIGPRAEQFF	TGTGCCAGCAGCTTAATCGGACCTCGGGCCGAGCAGTTCTTC
TRBV20-1	NA	many	TRBJ2-5	CSAPDSQETQYF	TGCAGTGCTCCGGACAGCCAAGAGACCCAGTACTTC
TRBV27	NA	many	TRBJ2-3	CASSLEGGVPTDTQYF	TGTGCCAGCAGTTTAGAGGGGGGCGTCCCCACAGATACGCAGTATTTT
TRBV27	NA	many	TRBJ2-6	CASSADIVPPGANVLTF	TGTGCCAGCAGTGCTGACATCGTCCCGCCTGGGGCCAACGTCCTGACTTTC
TRBV28	NA	NA	TRBJ1-2	CASRSGDYGYTF	TGTGCCAGCAGATCAGGTGACTATGGCTACACCTTC
TRBV20-1	NA	few	TRBJ2-5	CSARDLMGPGPLGETQYF	TGCAGTGCTAGAGATCTGATGGGCCCGGGTCCCCTGGGAGAGACCCAGTACTTC
TRBV9	TRBD2	NA	TRBJ2-2	CASSLEVSGGTGELFF	TGTGCCAGCAGCTTAGAAGTTAGCGGGGGGACCGGGGAGCTGTTTTTT
TRBV10-3	TRBD2	many	TRBJ2-3	CAISESEAGGDTQYF	TGTGCCATCAGTGAGTCAGAAGCGGGGGGAGATACGCAGTATTTT
TRBV6-2/TRBV6-3	NA	many	TRBJ2-1	CASSDTPSDEQFF	TGTGCCAGCAGTGACACCCCTAGCGATGAGCAGTTCTTC